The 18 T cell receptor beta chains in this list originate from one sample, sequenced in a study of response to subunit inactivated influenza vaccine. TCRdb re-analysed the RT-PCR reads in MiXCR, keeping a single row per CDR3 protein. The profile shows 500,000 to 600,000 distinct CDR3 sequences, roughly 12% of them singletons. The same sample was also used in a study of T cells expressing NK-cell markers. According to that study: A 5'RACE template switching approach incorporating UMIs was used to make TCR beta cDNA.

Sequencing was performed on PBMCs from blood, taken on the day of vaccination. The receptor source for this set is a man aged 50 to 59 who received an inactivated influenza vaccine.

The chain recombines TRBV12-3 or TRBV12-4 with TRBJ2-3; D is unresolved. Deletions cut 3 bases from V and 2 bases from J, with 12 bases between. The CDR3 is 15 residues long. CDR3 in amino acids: CASSFTTGSTDTQYF. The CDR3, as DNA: TGTGCCAGCAGTTTCACTACGGGTTCCACAGATACGCAGTATTTT.

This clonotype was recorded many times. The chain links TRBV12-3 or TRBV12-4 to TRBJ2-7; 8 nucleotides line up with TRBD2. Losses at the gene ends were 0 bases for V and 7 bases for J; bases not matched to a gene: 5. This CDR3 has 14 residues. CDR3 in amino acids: CASSLAELAGEQYF. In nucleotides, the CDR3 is TGTGCCAGCAGTTTAGCCGAGTTAGCGGGGGAGCAGTACTTC.

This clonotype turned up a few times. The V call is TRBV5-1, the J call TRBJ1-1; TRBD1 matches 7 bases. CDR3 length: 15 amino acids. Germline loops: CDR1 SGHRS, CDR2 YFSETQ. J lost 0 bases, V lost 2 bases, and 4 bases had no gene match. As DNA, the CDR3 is TGCGCCAGCAGCTTTTCACAGGGGATGAACACTGAAGCTTTCTTT. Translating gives CASSFSQGMNTEAFF.

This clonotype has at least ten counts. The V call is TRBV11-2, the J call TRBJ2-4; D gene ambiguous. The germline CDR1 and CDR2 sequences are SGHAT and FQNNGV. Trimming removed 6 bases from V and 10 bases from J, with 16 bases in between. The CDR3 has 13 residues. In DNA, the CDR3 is TGTGCCAGCAGTGAGTTCTCAAAAGGAATTCAGTACTTC. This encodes CASSEFSKGIQYF.

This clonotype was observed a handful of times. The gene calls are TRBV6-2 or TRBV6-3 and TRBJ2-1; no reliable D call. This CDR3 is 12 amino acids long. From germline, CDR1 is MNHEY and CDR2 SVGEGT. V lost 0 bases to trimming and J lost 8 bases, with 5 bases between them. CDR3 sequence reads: CASSYSGYEQFF. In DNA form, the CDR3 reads TGTGCCAGCAGTTACTCTGGGTATGAGCAGTTCTTC.

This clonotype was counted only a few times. Here the CDR3 DNA reads TGTGCCAGCAGCTTAAATCCCGGATCTGAAGCTTTCTTT. This codes for CASSLNPGSEAFF. The chain recombines TRBV7-3 with TRBJ1-1; D ambiguous. V was trimmed by 1 base and J by 6 bases, leaving 9 bases between them. The CDR3 runs 13 residues. Germline V lookup: CDR1 SGHTA, CDR2 FQGTGA.

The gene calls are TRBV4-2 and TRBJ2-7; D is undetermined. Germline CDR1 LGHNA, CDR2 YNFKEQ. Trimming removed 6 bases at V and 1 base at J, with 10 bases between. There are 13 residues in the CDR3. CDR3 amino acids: CASRSLDSYEQYF. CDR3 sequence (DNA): TGTGCCAGCAGAAGCCTAGATTCCTACGAGCAGTACTTC.

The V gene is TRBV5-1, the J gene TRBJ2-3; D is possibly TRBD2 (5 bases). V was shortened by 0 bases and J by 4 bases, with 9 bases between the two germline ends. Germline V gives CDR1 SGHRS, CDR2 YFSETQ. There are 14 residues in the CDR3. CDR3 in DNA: TGCGCCAGCAGCTTGGCGGGGATCGCAGATACGCAGTATTTT. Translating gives CASSLAGIADTQYF.

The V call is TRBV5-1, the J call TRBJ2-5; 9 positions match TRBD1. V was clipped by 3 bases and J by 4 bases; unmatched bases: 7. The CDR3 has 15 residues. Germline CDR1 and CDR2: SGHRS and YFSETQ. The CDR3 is CASSWGQGYGETQYF. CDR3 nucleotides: TGCGCCAGCAGCTGGGGACAGGGATATGGAGAGACCCAGTACTTC.

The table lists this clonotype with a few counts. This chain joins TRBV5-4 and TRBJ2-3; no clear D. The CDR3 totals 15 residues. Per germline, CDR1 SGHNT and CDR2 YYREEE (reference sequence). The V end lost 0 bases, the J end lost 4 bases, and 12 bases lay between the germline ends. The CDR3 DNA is TGTGCCAGCAGCTTGGCCAGTAGGATCGCAGATACGCAGTATTTT. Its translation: CASSLASRIADTQYF.

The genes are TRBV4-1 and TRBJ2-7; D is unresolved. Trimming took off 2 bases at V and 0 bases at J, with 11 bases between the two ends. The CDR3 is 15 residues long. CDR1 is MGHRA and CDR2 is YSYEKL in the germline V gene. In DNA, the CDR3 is TGCGCCAGCAGCCAATCTCAGGCAAACTCCTACGAGCAGTACTTC. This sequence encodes CASSQSQANSYEQYF.

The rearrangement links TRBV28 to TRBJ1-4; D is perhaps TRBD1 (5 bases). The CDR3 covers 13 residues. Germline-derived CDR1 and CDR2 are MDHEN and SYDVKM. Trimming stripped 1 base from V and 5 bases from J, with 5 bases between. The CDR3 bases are TGTGCCAGCAGTTTATACAGGAATGAAAAACTGTTTTTT. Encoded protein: CASSLYRNEKLFF.

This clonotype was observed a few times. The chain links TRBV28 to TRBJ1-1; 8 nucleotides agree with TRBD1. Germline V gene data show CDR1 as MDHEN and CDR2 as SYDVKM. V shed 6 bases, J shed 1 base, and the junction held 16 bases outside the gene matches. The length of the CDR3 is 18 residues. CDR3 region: CASRVSDRENVRNTEAFF. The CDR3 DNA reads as TGTGCCAGCAGAGTATCGGACAGGGAGAATGTTAGGAACACTGAAGCTTTCTTT.

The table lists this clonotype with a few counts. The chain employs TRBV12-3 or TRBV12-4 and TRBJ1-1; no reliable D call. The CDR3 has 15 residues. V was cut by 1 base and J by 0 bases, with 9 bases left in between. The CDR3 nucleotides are TGTGCCAGCAGTTTAGGCCCGCCTATGAACACTGAAGCTTTCTTT. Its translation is CASSLGPPMNTEAFF.

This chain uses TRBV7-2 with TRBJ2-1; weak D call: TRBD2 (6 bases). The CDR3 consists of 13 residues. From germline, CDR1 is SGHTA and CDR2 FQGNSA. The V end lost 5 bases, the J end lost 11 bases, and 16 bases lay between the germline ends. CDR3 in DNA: TGTGCCAGCAGCGGGCCGCTAGCGCTTAAGCAGTTCTTC. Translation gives CASSGPLALKQFF.

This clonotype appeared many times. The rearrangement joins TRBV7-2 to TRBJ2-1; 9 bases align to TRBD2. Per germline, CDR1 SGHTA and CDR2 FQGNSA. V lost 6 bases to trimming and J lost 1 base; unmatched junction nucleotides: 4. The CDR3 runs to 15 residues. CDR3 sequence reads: CASRSAGGSYNEQFF. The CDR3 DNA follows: TGTGCCAGCAGGTCAGCGGGAGGATCCTACAATGAGCAGTTCTTC.

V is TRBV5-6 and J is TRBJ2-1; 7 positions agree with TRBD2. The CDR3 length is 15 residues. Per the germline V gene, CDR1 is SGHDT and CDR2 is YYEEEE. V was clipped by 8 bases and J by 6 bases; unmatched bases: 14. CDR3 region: CARSPLTGGGNEQFF. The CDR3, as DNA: TGTGCCAGGAGCCCCCTCACGGGGGGTGGCAATGAGCAGTTCTTC.

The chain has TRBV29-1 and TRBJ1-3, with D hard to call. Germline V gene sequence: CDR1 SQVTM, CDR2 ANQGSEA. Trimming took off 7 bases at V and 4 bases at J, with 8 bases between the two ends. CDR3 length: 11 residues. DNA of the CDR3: TGCAGCGCCCAGACCGGAAACACCATATATTTT. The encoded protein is CSAQTGNTIYF.